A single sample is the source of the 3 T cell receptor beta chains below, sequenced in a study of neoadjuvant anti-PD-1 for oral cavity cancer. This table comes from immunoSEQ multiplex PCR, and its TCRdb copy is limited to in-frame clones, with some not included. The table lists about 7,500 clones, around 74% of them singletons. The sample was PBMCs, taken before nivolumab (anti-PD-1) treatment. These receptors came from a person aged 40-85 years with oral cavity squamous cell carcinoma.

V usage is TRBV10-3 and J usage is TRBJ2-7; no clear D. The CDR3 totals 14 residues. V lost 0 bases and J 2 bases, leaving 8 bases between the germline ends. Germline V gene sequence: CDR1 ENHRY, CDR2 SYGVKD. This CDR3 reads CAISESGTTYEQYF. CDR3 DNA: TGTGCCATCAGTGAGTCTGGCACTACCTACGAGCAGTACTTC.

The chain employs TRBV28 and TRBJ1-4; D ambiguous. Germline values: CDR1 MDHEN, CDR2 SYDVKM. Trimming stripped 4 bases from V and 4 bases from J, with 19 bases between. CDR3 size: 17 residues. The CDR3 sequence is CASSSKFSGLRNEKLFF. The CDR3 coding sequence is TGTGCCAGCAGTTCTAAGTTTTCGGGTCTTCGTAATGAAAAACTGTTTTTT.

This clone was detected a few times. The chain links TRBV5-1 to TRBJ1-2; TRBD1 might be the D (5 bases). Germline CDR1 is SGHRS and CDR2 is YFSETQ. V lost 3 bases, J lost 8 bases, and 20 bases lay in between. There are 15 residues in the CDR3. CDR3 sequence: CASSSGTVEIWGYTF. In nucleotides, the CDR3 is TGCGCCAGCAGCTCTGGGACGGTTGAAATCTGGGGCTACACCTTC.